The rows below give T cell receptor beta chains drawn from one sample of a study of T cell responses to AZD1222 COVID-19 vaccine. Some clones are missing from TCRdb's copy, which holds only in-frame ones; the method was immunoSEQ multiplex PCR. The repertoire holds over 120,000 clones, 80% to 95% seen once, with more than 5% in the top ten. The source material was peripheral blood, sampled on day 0 of AZD1222 vaccination. All receptors derive from an adult in good health. CDR3s include the opening cysteine and the closing phenylalanine or tryptophan. The order of the fields is CDR3 length, V gene, J gene, clone size, D gene, CDR3 protein. The D gene is left open where the match is weak. Where a row states a size, it is once, few, many or the class of an expanded clone; other rows omit it.

len: 15
v_gene: TRBV5-1
j_gene: TRBJ2-1
abundance: .
d_gene: TRBD2
CDR3aa: CASSLGLAGGDEQFF

len: 19
v_gene: TRBV4-1
j_gene: TRBJ1-5
abundance: .
d_gene: TRBD1
CDR3aa: CASSQMAILGTGGNQPQHF

len: 14
v_gene: TRBV18
j_gene: TRBJ1-1
abundance: .
d_gene: .
CDR3aa: CASSPRSLNTEAFF

len: 16
v_gene: TRBV11-3
j_gene: TRBJ2-2
abundance: .
d_gene: .
CDR3aa: CASSLGGQGYTGELFF

len: 15
v_gene: TRBV19
j_gene: TRBJ2-2
abundance: .
d_gene: .
CDR3aa: CASSIRTLAPGELFF

len: 14
v_gene: TRBV5-4
j_gene: TRBJ2-2
abundance: once
d_gene: .
CDR3aa: CASNRDANTGELFF

len: 15
v_gene: TRBV6-5
j_gene: TRBJ2-1
abundance: .
d_gene: .
CDR3aa: CASSYQSRGYNEQFF

len: 11
v_gene: TRBV20-1
j_gene: TRBJ1-1
abundance: .
d_gene: .
CDR3aa: CSAQDSNEAFF

len: 12
v_gene: TRBV9
j_gene: TRBJ1-5
abundance: .
d_gene: .
CDR3aa: CADTGEDQPQHF

len: 15
v_gene: TRBV28
j_gene: TRBJ1-1
abundance: .
d_gene: .
CDR3aa: CASSPGQTPNTEAFF

len: 17
v_gene: TRBV28
j_gene: TRBJ1-1
abundance: .
d_gene: TRBD1
CDR3aa: CASYSFHRGFMNTEAFF

len: 15
v_gene: TRBV28
j_gene: TRBJ2-7
abundance: .
d_gene: TRBD1
CDR3aa: CASSLSLDRYHEQYF

len: 13
v_gene: TRBV11-2
j_gene: TRBJ1-2
abundance: few
d_gene: .
CDR3aa: CASSSFLNYGYTF

len: 13
v_gene: TRBV7-9
j_gene: TRBJ1-2
abundance: once
d_gene: .
CDR3aa: CASSLGAVAGYTF

len: 16
v_gene: TRBV2
j_gene: TRBJ1-2
abundance: .
d_gene: TRBD1
CDR3aa: CASSANPGGSNYGYTF

len: 14
v_gene: TRBV3-1/TRBV3-2
j_gene: TRBJ2-7
abundance: .
d_gene: .
CDR3aa: CASSQAPDSGEQYF

len: 16
v_gene: TRBV7-7
j_gene: TRBJ2-2
abundance: .
d_gene: .
CDR3aa: CASSPGLLAGRGELFF

len: 14
v_gene: TRBV7-9
j_gene: TRBJ2-7
abundance: .
d_gene: TRBD2
CDR3aa: CASSFLAGGKEQYF

len: 17
v_gene: TRBV10-3
j_gene: TRBJ2-1
abundance: .
d_gene: TRBD2
CDR3aa: CAISESRSGGAANEQFF

len: 15
v_gene: TRBV28
j_gene: TRBJ2-7
abundance: .
d_gene: TRBD1
CDR3aa: CASRPRTGRSYEQYF

len: 12
v_gene: TRBV7-8
j_gene: TRBJ1-2
abundance: .
d_gene: .
CDR3aa: CASSLWGDGYTF

len: 15
v_gene: TRBV15
j_gene: TRBJ2-1
abundance: .
d_gene: .
CDR3aa: CATSRGTDGTNEQFF

len: 14
v_gene: TRBV5-1
j_gene: TRBJ2-5
abundance: .
d_gene: TRBD2
CDR3aa: CASSTSSGPETQYF

len: 14
v_gene: TRBV5-8
j_gene: TRBJ2-7
abundance: .
d_gene: .
CDR3aa: CASSRRTNSYEQYF

len: 15
v_gene: TRBV19
j_gene: TRBJ2-2
abundance: .
d_gene: TRBD2
CDR3aa: CASSRASGSTGELFF

len: 16
v_gene: TRBV7-9
j_gene: TRBJ1-1
abundance: .
d_gene: .
CDR3aa: CASSSTGPRRDTEAFF

len: 16
v_gene: TRBV6-5
j_gene: TRBJ2-1
abundance: .
d_gene: .
CDR3aa: CASSYPGLGVYNEQFF

len: 18
v_gene: TRBV28
j_gene: TRBJ1-2
abundance: .
d_gene: .
CDR3aa: CASSFRAQGGPILRGYTF

len: 11
v_gene: TRBV2
j_gene: TRBJ2-5
abundance: .
d_gene: .
CDR3aa: CASSFQETQYF

len: 15
v_gene: TRBV28
j_gene: TRBJ1-5
abundance: .
d_gene: TRBD1
CDR3aa: CASSSVTGVFQPQHF

len: 13
v_gene: TRBV2
j_gene: TRBJ2-7
abundance: .
d_gene: .
CDR3aa: CASSDGAPDEQYF

len: 14
v_gene: TRBV7-2
j_gene: TRBJ2-7
abundance: .
d_gene: TRBD2
CDR3aa: CASSPPGGRSEQYF

len: 11
v_gene: TRBV23-1
j_gene: TRBJ2-3
abundance: .
d_gene: .
CDR3aa: CASLWTVAQYF

len: 15
v_gene: TRBV10-3
j_gene: TRBJ1-3
abundance: .
d_gene: .
CDR3aa: CAISEQQISGNTIYF

len: 15
v_gene: TRBV10-1
j_gene: TRBJ2-2
abundance: .
d_gene: TRBD2
CDR3aa: CASSSASGGSGELFF

len: 13
v_gene: TRBV6-4
j_gene: TRBJ1-5
abundance: .
d_gene: .
CDR3aa: CASSDMGGQPQHF

len: 15
v_gene: TRBV28
j_gene: TRBJ1-2
abundance: .
d_gene: .
CDR3aa: CASLGGVLTNYGYTF

len: 12
v_gene: TRBV19
j_gene: TRBJ1-3
abundance: .
d_gene: .
CDR3aa: CASTKHGNTIYF

len: 13
v_gene: TRBV19
j_gene: TRBJ1-2
abundance: .
d_gene: TRBD1
CDR3aa: CASSRGQNYGYTF

len: 14
v_gene: TRBV5-1
j_gene: TRBJ2-5
abundance: .
d_gene: .
CDR3aa: CASSTGHSQETQYF

len: 16
v_gene: TRBV7-9
j_gene: TRBJ2-2
abundance: few
d_gene: .
CDR3aa: CASSFVLAANTGELFF

len: 17
v_gene: TRBV19
j_gene: TRBJ1-5
abundance: .
d_gene: TRBD1
CDR3aa: CASSIDRDSLSNQPQHF